Listed here are 10 T cell receptor beta chains from one sample, sequenced in a study of T cells expressing NK-cell markers. TCRdb reprocessed the 5' RACE reads and reports one entry per CDR3 protein, with no DNA. Its listing shows 6,500 to 9,500 distinct CDR3 sequences. Sequencing input: blood T cells: a sorted CD56 or NKG2C T cell subset, CD4+ or CD8+ T cells, or bulk PBMC T cells (not recorded which). These receptors were taken from a man aged 18-69 years in good health.

This chain uses TRBV14 with TRBJ1-2; TCRdb designates TRBD1, a call that cannot be tested without DNA. The CDR3 has 14 residues. From germline, CDR1 is SGHDN and CDR2 FVKESK. CDR3 sequence: CASSQGGRVYGYTF.

This chain joins TRBV18 and TRBJ2-3; TCRdb reports TRBD1, a call that lacks DNA to check it against. CDR1 and CDR2 (germline): KGHSH, LQKENI. The CDR3 extends over 14 amino acids. The CDR3 sequence is CASSPGTGRDTQYF.

The gene calls are TRBV6-4 and TRBJ2-7. Germline lookup yields CDR1 MRHNA and CDR2 SNTAGT. The CDR3 has 13 residues. CDR3 residues: CASSEWEYDEQYF.

V gene TRBV5-1 combines with J gene TRBJ1-1. The length of the CDR3 is 15 residues. The germline V gene encodes CDR1 SGHRS and CDR2 YFSETQ. The CDR3 sequence: CASSLQGLTNTEAFF.

The rearrangement joins TRBV6-5 to TRBJ2-2; TCRdb designates TRBD2, a call that cannot be tested without DNA. Germline V lookup: CDR1 MNHEY, CDR2 SVGAGI. The CDR3 extends over 14 amino acids. This CDR3 is CASSRTLTSGELFF.

The rearrangement uses TRBV6-1 and TRBJ2-6; TCRdb indicates TRBD1, and absent DNA this call remains unverified. This CDR3 has 15 residues. Germline assignment: CDR1 MNHNS and CDR2 SASEGT. CDR3: CASLAGGGGANVLTF.

The chain recombines TRBV7-9 with TRBJ1-2; TCRdb proposes TRBD1, but this gene call is untestable without DNA. The CDR3 sequence is 14 residues long. Germline V gene sequence: CDR1 SEHNR, CDR2 FQNEAQ (reference sequence). CDR3 region: CASSPLGSQAGYTF.

The chain recombines TRBV2 with TRBJ2-2; TCRdb calls TRBD1, which cannot be checked without DNA. Germline CDR1 reads SNHLY; CDR2 reads FYNNEI. There are 17 residues in the CDR3. CDR3 sequence: CASSEAGKRGGTGELFF.

The chain recombines TRBV28 with TRBJ2-5; TCRdb gives TRBD1 as the D gene, but with no DNA this cannot be confirmed. Per the germline V gene, CDR1 is MDHEN and CDR2 is SYDVKM. The CDR3 contains 18 residues. CDR3 in amino acids: CASRTDRSYSFFKETQYF.

The CDR3 sequence: CATSDGTVDTGELFF. The J gene is TRBJ2-2, the V gene TRBV24-1; TCRdb's D gene call, TRBD1, goes unchecked for lack of DNA. Per germline, CDR1 KGHDR and CDR2 SFDVKD. The CDR3 spans 15 residues.